This TCR beta chain stems from a study of regulatory T cells in long-lasting Graves disease. Study observations and caveats: Accuracy might have suffered from few samples. Persistent disease preferred TRBV28, TRBJ1-2 and TRBJ2-5; new disease, TRBV20-1 and TRBJ2-1.

Time point denoted: persistent/refractory GD, antithyroid drugs over 5 years with positive TRAb. Making the TCR library involved RNA that had been extracted from PBMCs. The sample holds a few counts of this clonotype. Its specificity is not known. The CDR3 length is 17 residues. Germline V lookup: CDR1 WNHNN, CDR2 SYGVQD (reference sequence). The V gene lost 2 bases and the J gene lost 0 bases, with 16 bases spanning the gap. Libraries of TCR beta came from iRepertoire HTBI primers plus Arm-PCR of CDR3 regions. Authors' analysis steps: Identification yielded 60 or so TRBV and 15 or so TRBJ segments across samples. One entry per CDR3 protein results from TCRdb running MiXCR on the multiplex PCR reads. The V and J calls shown here were made by TCRdb, not taken from the authors' results. Altogether 600,000 to 850,000 distinct CDR3 sequences are present, about 32% being singletons, with the ten largest covering roughly 41%.

The clonotype comes from a female donor with Graves disease. The chain links TRBV10-1 to TRBJ1-1; perhaps TRBD1 as D (6 bases). The sample was peripheral blood mononuclear cells (PBMCs), taken when the disease was refractory, from a patient treated with antithyroid drugs. The CDR3 here is CASSESRGPEMNTEAFF. The CDR3 region has the DNA TGCGCCAGCAGTGAGAGCAGGGGACCGGAGATGAACACTGAAGCTTTCTTT.